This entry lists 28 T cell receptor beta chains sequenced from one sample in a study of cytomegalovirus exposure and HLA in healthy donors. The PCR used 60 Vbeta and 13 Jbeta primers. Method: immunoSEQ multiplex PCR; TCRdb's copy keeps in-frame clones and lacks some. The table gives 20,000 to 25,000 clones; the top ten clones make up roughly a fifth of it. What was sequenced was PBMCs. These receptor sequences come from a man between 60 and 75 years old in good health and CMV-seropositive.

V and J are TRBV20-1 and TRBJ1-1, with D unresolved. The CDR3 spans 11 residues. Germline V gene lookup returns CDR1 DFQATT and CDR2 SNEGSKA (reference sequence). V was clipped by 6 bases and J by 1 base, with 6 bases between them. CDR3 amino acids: CSALSNTEAFF. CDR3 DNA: TGCAGTGCCCTGTCGAACACTGAAGCTTTCTTT.

The DNA of the CDR3 is TGCGCCAGCAGCACGGAGGGCCAGTCTGAGCAGTTCTTC. It translates to CASSTEGQSEQFF. The chain joins TRBV5-1 to TRBJ2-1, with a tentative D call TRBD2 (6 bases). The V end lost 4 bases, the J end lost 9 bases, and 14 bases lay between the germline ends. The CDR3 extends over 13 amino acids. Germline V gene lookup returns CDR1 SGHRS and CDR2 YFSETQ.

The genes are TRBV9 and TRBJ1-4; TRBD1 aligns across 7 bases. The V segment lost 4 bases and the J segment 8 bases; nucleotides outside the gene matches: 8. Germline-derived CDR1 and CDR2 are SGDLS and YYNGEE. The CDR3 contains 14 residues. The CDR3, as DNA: TGTGCCAGCAGCTTGACAGGGAACGGAGAAAAACTGTTTTTT. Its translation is CASSLTGNGEKLFF.

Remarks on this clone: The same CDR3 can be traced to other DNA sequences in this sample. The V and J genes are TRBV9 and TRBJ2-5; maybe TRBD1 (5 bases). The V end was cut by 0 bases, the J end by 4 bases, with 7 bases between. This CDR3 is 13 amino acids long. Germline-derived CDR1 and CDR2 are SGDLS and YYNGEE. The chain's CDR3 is CASSVEGAETQYF. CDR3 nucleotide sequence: TGTGCCAGCAGCGTAGAAGGGGCAGAGACCCAGTACTTC. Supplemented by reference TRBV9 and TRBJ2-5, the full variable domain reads DSGVTQTPKHLITATGQRVTLRCSPRSGDLSVYWYQQSLDQGLQFLIQYYNGEERAKGNILERFSAQQFPDLHSELNLSSLELGDSALYFCASSVEGAETQYFGPGTRLLVL.

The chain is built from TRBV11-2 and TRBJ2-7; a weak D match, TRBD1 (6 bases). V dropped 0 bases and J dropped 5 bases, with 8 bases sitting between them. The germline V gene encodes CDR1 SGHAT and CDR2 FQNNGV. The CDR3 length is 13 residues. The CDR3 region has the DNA TGTGCCAGCAGCTTAGAGGCAGGGGACGAGCAGTACTTC. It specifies CASSLEAGDEQYF.

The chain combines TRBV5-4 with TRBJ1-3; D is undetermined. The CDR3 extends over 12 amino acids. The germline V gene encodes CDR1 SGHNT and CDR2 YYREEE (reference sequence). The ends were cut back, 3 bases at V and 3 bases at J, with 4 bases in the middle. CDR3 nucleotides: TGTGCCAGCAGCTACAGTGGAAACACCATATATTTT. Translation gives CASSYSGNTIYF.

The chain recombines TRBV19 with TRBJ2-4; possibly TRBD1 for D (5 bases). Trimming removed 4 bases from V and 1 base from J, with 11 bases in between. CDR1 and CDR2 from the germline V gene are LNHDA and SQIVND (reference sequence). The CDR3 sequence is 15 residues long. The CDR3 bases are TGTGCCAGTAGTAGAGACAGTTGGGCCAAAAACATTCAGTACTTC. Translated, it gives CASSRDSWAKNIQYF.

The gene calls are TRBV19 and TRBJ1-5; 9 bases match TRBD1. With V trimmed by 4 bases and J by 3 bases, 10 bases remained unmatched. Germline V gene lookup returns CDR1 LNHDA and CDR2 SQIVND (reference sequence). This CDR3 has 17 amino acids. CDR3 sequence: CASSTPDRGIYNQPQHF. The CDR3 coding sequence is TGTGCCAGTAGTACCCCTGACAGGGGGATATACAATCAGCCCCAGCATTTT.

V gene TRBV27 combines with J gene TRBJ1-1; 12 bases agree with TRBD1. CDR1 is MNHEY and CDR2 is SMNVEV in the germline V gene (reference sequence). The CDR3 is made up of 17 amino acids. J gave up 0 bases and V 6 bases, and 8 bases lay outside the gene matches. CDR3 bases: TGTGCCAGCAGACCGGGACAGGGGGCGCTCATGAACACTGAAGCTTTCTTT. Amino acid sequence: CASRPGQGALMNTEAFF.

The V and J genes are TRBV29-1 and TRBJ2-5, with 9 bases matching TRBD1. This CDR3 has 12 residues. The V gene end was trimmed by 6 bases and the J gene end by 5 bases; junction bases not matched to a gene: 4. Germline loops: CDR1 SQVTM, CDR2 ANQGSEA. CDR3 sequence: CSVRTGEETQYF. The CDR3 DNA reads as TGCAGCGTCCGGACAGGGGAGGAGACCCAGTACTTC.

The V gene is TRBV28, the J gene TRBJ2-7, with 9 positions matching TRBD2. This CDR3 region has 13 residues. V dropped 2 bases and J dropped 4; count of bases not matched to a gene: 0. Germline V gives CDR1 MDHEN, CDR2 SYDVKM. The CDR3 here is CASSLLAGYEQYF. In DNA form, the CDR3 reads TGTGCCAGCAGTTTACTAGCGGGATACGAGCAGTACTTC. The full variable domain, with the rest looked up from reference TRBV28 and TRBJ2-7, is DVKVTQSSRYLVKRTGEKVFLECVQDMDHENMFWYRQDPGLGLRLIYFSYDVKMKEKGDIPEGYSVSREKKERFSLILESASTNQTSMYLCASSLLAGYEQYFGPGTRLTVT.

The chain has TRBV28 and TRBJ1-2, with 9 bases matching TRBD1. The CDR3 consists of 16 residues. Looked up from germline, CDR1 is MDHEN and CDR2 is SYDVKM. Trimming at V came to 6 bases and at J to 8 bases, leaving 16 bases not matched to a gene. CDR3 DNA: TGTGCCAGCAGAAGCACCGGCACCGGGACAGGGAACGGCTACACCTTC. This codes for CASRSTGTGTGNGYTF.

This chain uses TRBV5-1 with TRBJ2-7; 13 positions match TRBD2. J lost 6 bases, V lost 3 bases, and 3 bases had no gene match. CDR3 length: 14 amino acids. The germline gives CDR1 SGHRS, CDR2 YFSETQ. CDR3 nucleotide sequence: TGCGCCAGCAGCTCACTAGCGGGAGGGGGCGAGCAGTACTTC. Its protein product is CASSSLAGGGEQYF.

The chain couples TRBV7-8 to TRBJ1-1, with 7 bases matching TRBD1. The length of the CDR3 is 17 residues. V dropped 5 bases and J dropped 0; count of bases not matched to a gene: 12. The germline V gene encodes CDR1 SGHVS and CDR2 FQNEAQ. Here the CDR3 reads CASSILTGQLMNTEAFF. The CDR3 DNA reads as TGTGCCAGCAGCATCCTGACAGGGCAGCTAATGAACACTGAAGCTTTCTTT. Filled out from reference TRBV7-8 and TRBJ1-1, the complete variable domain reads GAGVSQSPRYKVAKRGQDVALRCDPISGHVSLFWYQQALGQGPEFLTYFQNEAQLDKSGLPSDRFFAERPEGSVSTLKIQRTQQEDSAVYLCASSILTGQLMNTEAFFGQGTRLTVV.

The CDR3 protein is CASSLPGQGITGELFF. The DNA for the CDR3 is TGTGCCAGCAGCTTACCGGGACAGGGAATCACCGGGGAGCTGTTTTTT. This chain joins TRBV5-4 and TRBJ2-2; the match to TRBD1 covers 9 bases. Germline CDR1 SGHNT, CDR2 YYREEE (reference sequence). This CDR3 is built from 16 residues. The trim removed 2 bases at V and 4 bases at J, leaving 6 bases unmatched.

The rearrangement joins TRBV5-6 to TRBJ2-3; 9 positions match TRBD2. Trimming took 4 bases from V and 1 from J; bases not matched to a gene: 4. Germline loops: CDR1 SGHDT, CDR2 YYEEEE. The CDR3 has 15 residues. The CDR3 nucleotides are TGTGCCAGCAGCAACCAGCGGGGGGGCACAGATACGCAGTATTTT. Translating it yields CASSNQRGGTDTQYF.

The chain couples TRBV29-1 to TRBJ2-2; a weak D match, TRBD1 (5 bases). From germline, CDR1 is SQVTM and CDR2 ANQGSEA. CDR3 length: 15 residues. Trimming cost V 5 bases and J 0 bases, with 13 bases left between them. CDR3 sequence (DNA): TGCAGCGTTCGTACTCACAGGTCGAACACCGGGGAGCTGTTTTTT. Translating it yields CSVRTHRSNTGELFF.

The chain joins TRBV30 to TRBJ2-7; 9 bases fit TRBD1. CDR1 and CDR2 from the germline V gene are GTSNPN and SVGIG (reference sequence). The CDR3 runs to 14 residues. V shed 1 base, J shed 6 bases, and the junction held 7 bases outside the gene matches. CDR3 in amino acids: CAWSGTGDLGEQYF. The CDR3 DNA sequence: TGTGCCTGGAGTGGGACAGGGGACTTGGGCGAGCAGTACTTC.

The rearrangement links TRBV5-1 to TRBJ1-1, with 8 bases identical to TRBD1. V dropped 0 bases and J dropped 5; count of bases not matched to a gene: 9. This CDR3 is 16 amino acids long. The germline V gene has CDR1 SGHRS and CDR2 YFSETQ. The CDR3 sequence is CASSLAIGQGGTEAFF. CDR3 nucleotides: TGCGCCAGCAGCTTGGCCATCGGACAGGGTGGAACTGAAGCTTTCTTT.

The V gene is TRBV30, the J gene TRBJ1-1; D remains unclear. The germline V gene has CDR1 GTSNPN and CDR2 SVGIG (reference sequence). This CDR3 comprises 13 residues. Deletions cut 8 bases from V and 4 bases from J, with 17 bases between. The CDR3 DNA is TGTGCCAACAAGAGGTTTTCGTCCACTGAAGCTTTCTTT. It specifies CANKRFSSTEAFF.

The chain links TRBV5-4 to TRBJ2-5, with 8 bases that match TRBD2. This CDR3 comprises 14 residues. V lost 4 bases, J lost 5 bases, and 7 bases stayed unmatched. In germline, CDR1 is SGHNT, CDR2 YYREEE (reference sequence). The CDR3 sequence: CASSDPGGAETQYF. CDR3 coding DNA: TGTGCCAGCAGCGATCCGGGGGGGGCGGAGACCCAGTACTTC.

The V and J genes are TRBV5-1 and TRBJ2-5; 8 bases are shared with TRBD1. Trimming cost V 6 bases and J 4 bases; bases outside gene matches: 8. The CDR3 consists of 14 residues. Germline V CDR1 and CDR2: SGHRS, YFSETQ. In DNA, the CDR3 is TGCGCCAGCACCCGGACAGGGAAAGGAGAGACCCAGTACTTC. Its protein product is CASTRTGKGETQYF.

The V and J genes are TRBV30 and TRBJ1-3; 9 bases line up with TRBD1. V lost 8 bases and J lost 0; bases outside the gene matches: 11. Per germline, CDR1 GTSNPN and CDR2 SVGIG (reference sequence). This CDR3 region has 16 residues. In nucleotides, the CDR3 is TGTGCCGGGTGGGGGACAGGGCCTGACTCTGGAAACACCATATATTTT. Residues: CAGWGTGPDSGNTIYF.

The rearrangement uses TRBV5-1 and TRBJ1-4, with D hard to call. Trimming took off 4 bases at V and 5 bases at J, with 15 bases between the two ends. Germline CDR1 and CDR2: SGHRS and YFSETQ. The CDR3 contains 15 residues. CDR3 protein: CASSILGRENEKLFF. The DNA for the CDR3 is TGCGCCAGCAGCATCCTTGGTCGGGAGAATGAAAAACTGTTTTTT. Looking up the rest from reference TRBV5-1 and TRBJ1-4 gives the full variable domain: KAGVTQTPRYLIKTRGQQVTLSCSPISGHRSVSWYQQTPGQGLQFLFEYFSETQRNKGNFPGRFSGRQFSNSRSEMNVSTLELGDSALYLCASSILGRENEKLFFGSGTQLSVL.

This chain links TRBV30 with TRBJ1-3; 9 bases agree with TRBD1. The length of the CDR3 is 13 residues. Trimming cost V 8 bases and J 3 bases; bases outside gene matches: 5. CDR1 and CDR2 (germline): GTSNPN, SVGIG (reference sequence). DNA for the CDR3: TGTGCCAGTCGACAGGGGGGTGGAAACACCATATATTTT. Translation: CASRQGGGNTIYF.

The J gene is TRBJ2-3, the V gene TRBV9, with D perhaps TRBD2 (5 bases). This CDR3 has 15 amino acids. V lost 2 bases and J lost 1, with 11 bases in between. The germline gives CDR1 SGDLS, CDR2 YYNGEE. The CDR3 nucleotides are TGTGCCAGCAGCGTCAACCTGGGAGGCACAGATACGCAGTATTTT. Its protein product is CASSVNLGGTDTQYF.

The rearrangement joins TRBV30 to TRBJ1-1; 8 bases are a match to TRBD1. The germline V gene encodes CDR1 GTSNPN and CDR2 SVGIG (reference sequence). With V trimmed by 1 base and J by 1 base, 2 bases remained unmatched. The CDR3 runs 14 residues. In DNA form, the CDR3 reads TGTGCCTGGAGTGGGACAGGGCGGAACACTGAAGCTTTCTTT. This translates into CAWSGTGRNTEAFF.

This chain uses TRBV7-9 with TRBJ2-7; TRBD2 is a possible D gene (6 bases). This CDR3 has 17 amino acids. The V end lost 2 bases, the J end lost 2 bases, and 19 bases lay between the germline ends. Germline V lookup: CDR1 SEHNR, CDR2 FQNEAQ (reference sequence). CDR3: CASSLLGGRTGAYEQYF. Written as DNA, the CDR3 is TGTGCCAGCAGCTTACTGGGGGGAAGGACGGGAGCCTACGAGCAGTACTTC.